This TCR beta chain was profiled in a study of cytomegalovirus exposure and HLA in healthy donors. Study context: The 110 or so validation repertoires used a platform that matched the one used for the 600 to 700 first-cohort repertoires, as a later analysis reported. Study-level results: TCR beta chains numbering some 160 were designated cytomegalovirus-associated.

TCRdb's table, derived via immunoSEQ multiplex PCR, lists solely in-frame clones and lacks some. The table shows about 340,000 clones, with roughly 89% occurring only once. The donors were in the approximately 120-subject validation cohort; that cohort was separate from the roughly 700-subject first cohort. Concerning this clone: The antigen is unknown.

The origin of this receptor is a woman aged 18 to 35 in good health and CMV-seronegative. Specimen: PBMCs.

The CDR3 coding sequence is TGTGCCAGCAGTGAGCAGCCGGGACAGGGAGTTTCATATTTT. Translated: CASSEQPGQGVSYF. The V gene is TRBV6-1, the J gene TRBJ1-3; 9 bases fit TRBD1. Trimming cost V 3 bases and J 15 bases; bases outside gene matches: 12. The CDR3 extends over 14 amino acids. Per germline, CDR1 MNHNS and CDR2 SASEGT.